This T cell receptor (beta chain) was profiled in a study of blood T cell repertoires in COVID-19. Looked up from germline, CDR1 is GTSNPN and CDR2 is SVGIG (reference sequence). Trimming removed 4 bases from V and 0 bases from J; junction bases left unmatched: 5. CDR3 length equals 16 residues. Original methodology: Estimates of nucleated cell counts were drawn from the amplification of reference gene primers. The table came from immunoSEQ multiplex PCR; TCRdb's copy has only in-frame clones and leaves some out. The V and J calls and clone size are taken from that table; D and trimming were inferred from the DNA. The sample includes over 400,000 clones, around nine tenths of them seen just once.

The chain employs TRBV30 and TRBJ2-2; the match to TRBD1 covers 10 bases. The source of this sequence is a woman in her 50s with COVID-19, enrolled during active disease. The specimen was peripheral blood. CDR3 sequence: CAWMGQGLTNTGELFF. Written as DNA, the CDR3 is TGTGCCTGGATGGGACAGGGGCTTACGAACACCGGGGAGCTGTTTTTT.